This T cell receptor (beta chain) was profiled in a study of vaccination and CD4 T cells after COVID-19 (dated 2022 in TCRdb). The study in broad terms: Convalescent patients had a positive SARS-CoV-2 result on nasal swab PCR, and of these patients, several had mild disease and one had severe disease. Post-COVID blood samples were collected from convalescent patients a median of approximately 93 days after diagnosis, with a range of roughly 30 to 170 days. Post-vaccine blood samples were collected a median of about 66 days after the second vaccine dose, ranging from roughly 12 to 241 days. The spike-specific CD4+ TCR repertoire was compared before and after mRNA vaccination in over 9 COVID-19 convalescent patients and a handful of infection-naive healthy vaccine recipients. Two doses of either the Pfizer-BioNTech BNT162b2 vaccine (n=8) or the Moderna mRNA-1273 vaccine (n=2) were administered to participants. The cultures were stimulated with overlapping spike peptide pools from SARS-CoV-2 and from the common cold coronaviruses HCoV-NL63, HCoV-OC43 and HCoV-229E. The convalescent cohort included six males and four females, with two Hispanic individuals, seven Caucasians, two Asians and one multiracial person. Control cultures received a CEFX viral epitope pool as the positive control, an HIV-1 Nef peptide pool as the negative control, or no peptide. General conclusions and limits of the study: Among the post-vaccine SARS-CoV-2-reactive clones in convalescent patients, a median roughly 85% showed up only after vaccination, which suggests vaccine-specific priming. The median number of SARS-CoV-2-reactive clonotypes rose from 20 to 25 after infection to about 40 after vaccination, but the change was not significant. Of the vaccine-specific clones in convalescent patients, 304 of 307, or nearly all, reacted only to SARS-CoV-2 spike and did not cross-react with common cold coronaviruses. Relatively few convalescent patients were included in the study, and early timepoints after natural infection were not analyzed.

A distance of 13 bases separates the germline ends of V and J, which lose 5 bases and 2 bases respectively. The germline V gene yields MNHEY for CDR1 and SVGEGT for CDR2. Inclusive of the bounding cysteine and phenylalanine, the CDR3 is 15 residues long. Only the CDR3 DNA stays, 45 bases, in frame from base 1. Libraries were built with PCR. At the Johns Hopkins FTIC core, DNA from the cultured CD4+ T cells underwent TCR sequencing with the Oncomine TCR Beta short-read assay. Genomic DNA was extracted from the cultured CD4+ T cells with the QIAamp micro DNA kit. The Oncomine TCR Beta libraries from cultured CD4+ T cells were pooled using unique dual indexes and then sequenced on an Illumina iSeq 100. In the source study's methods: Non-productive sequences were removed, and CDR3s that did not start with C, did not end with F or W, or were shorter than 7 amino acids were discarded. The MANAFEST web application was used to identify antigen-specific clonotypes by comparing peptide-stimulated wells against reference wells and other culture wells. To be called positive, a clone needed an FDR below 0.05, an odds ratio above 5, and a productive frequency above 0.1% in at least two of three replicate wells. A clonotype was classed as cross-reactive if the clonotype showed significant expansion both in SARS-CoV-2 spike wells and in at least one common cold coronavirus spike condition. Using R version 3.6.1, CDR3 homology was evaluated through Levenshtein distances (stringdist) along with unrooted phylogenetic trees (ape). TCRdb redid the processing of the public reads, applying fastp at Q25 and MiXCR, and retained in-frame beta chains. When rows share a CDR3 protein, they turn into one entry using the most common DNA and genes. The V and J calls and clone size are TCRdb's, not the authors'. The sample table lists approximately 11,000 distinct CDR3 sequences, 55% to 60% of them with a count of one. Less than 25% of the sample lies in the top ten.

This clonotype was detected only a few times. Its antigen has not been determined. No base qualities exist here, and no much larger clone lies one base off it. The treatment or condition label, as the study defines it: approximately nine-day PBMC culture with coronavirus spike peptide pools or control peptides (ViraFEST assay). The study used the ViraFEST assay, which expanded antigen-specific T cells with peptide pools and then identified expanded clonotypes by TCR sequencing. The convalescent patients' positive SARS-CoV-2 PCR tests fell between March and December 2020, which was before the Alpha, Beta and Delta variants emerged in the United States. PBMCs were cultured at 1.5 million to 2 million per well in IMDM supplemented with approximately 5% human AB serum and around 9.5 IU/ml IL-2, with around 10 ug/ml peptide pools added. Half of the culture medium was replaced with fresh IL-2-containing medium on days 3 and 7. After around 11 days of culture, CD4+ T cells were isolated by negative selection using the EasySep CD4+ T cell isolation kit. PBMCs were separated from whole blood using Ficoll-Paque Plus gradient centrifugation and then either used fresh or cryopreserved at -140C. Culture conditions were generally each tested in triplicate wells.

The receptor comes from a human donor who had recovered from COVID-19. The V gene is TRBV6-2 or TRBV6-3 and the J gene is TRBJ1-5; a weak D assignment points to TRBD1 (6 bases agree). Sequenced: CD4+ T cells from blood, cultured in vitro. The DNA sequence follows: TGTGCCAGCAGTCCCGGGGGGGCCCGCAATCAGCCCCAGCATTTT. This codes for CASSPGGARNQPQHF.